The rows below give T cell receptor beta chains drawn from one sample of a study of shared clonotypes between healthy human individuals. Clones were read by immunoSEQ multiplex PCR, and TCRdb kept only the in-frame ones, dropping some. Of under 600,000 clones in the sample, roughly 95% were seen once. Material for sequencing was naive CD4+ T cells sorted from blood. These receptors all stem from a woman in her 30s in good health. The CDR3 runs from the conserved cysteine through the conserved F or W. D genes are given only for firm matches. The listing skips clone size in some rows; elsewhere it reads once, few, many or a size class.

j_gene: TRBJ1-2
v_gene: TRBV15
len: 16
abundance: NA
d_gene: NA
CDR3aa: CATSRVSLPGAVGYTF
CDR3nt: TGTGCCACCAGCAGAGTATCCCTCCCAGGGGCGGTTGGCTACACCTTC

j_gene: TRBJ2-1
v_gene: TRBV4-1
len: 15
abundance: NA
d_gene: TRBD2
CDR3aa: CASSQGLADYNEQFF
CDR3nt: TGCGCCAGCAGCCAAGGACTAGCGGACTACAATGAGCAGTTCTTC

j_gene: TRBJ2-7
v_gene: TRBV7-2
len: 15
abundance: NA
d_gene: TRBD2
CDR3aa: CASSLSGLAGVEQYF
CDR3nt: TGTGCCAGCAGCTTATCCGGCCTAGCGGGAGTCGAGCAGTACTTC

j_gene: TRBJ1-6
v_gene: TRBV10-1
len: 15
abundance: NA
d_gene: NA
CDR3aa: CASSDSGSGISPLHF
CDR3nt: TGCGCCAGCAGTGATTCGGGATCCGGGATTTCACCCCTCCACTTT

j_gene: TRBJ2-1
v_gene: TRBV9
len: 16
abundance: NA
d_gene: TRBD2
CDR3aa: CASSGTSSGRWYEQFF
CDR3nt: TGTGCCAGCAGCGGGACCTCTAGCGGGAGATGGTATGAGCAGTTCTTC

j_gene: TRBJ2-1
v_gene: TRBV5-8
len: 14
abundance: NA
d_gene: NA
CDR3aa: CASRRVVLHNEQFF
CDR3nt: TGTGCCAGCAGACGGGTAGTTTTACACAATGAGCAGTTCTTC

j_gene: TRBJ2-7
v_gene: TRBV5-1
len: 17
abundance: NA
d_gene: NA
CDR3aa: CASSLPDEGVTAYEQYF
CDR3nt: TGCGCCAGCAGCTTGCCCGACGAGGGGGTCACTGCCTACGAGCAGTACTTC

j_gene: TRBJ2-5
v_gene: TRBV7-6
len: 15
abundance: NA
d_gene: NA
CDR3aa: CASSLAAGWSETQYF
CDR3nt: TGTGCCAGCAGCTTAGCGGCGGGCTGGTCGGAGACCCAGTACTTC

j_gene: TRBJ2-7
v_gene: TRBV6-5
len: 14
abundance: NA
d_gene: NA
CDR3aa: CASSYSDTVYEQYF
CDR3nt: TGTGCCAGCAGTTACTCAGATACAGTTTACGAGCAGTACTTC

j_gene: TRBJ1-4
v_gene: TRBV16
len: 16
abundance: NA
d_gene: NA
CDR3aa: CASSLIQYPVEEKLFF
CDR3nt: TGTGCCAGCAGCCTTATCCAATATCCGGTTGAGGAAAAACTGTTTTTT

j_gene: TRBJ2-5
v_gene: TRBV27
len: 18
abundance: NA
d_gene: TRBD1
CDR3aa: CASSLGSTRSGGGETQYF
CDR3nt: TGTGCCAGCAGTTTAGGGTCAACACGGTCAGGGGGCGGTGAGACCCAGTACTTC

j_gene: TRBJ2-7
v_gene: TRBV5-4
len: 15
abundance: NA
d_gene: NA
CDR3aa: CASSLRRRTTYEQYF
CDR3nt: TGTGCCAGCAGCTTGAGGCGGAGAACTACCTACGAGCAGTACTTC

j_gene: TRBJ2-5
v_gene: TRBV4-1
len: 20
abundance: NA
d_gene: TRBD2
CDR3aa: CASSQEPPGLAGERSETQYF
CDR3nt: TGCGCCAGCAGCCAAGAGCCCCCGGGACTAGCGGGAGAGAGATCAGAGACCCAGTACTTC

j_gene: TRBJ2-7
v_gene: TRBV5-4
len: 11
abundance: NA
d_gene: NA
CDR3aa: CASSTDYEQYF
CDR3nt: TGTGCCAGCAGCACCGACTACGAGCAGTACTTC

j_gene: TRBJ2-7
v_gene: TRBV4-1
len: 17
abundance: NA
d_gene: TRBD2
CDR3aa: CASSQGRGLLAGYEQYF
CDR3nt: TGCGCCAGCAGCCAAGGAAGGGGGTTGCTAGCGGGATACGAGCAGTACTTC

j_gene: TRBJ1-5
v_gene: TRBV7-2
len: 16
abundance: NA
d_gene: TRBD1
CDR3aa: CASSIQGANPYQPQHF
CDR3nt: TGTGCCAGCAGCATCCAGGGGGCGAACCCCTATCAGCCCCAGCATTTT

j_gene: TRBJ2-5
v_gene: TRBV6-1
len: 13
abundance: NA
d_gene: NA
CDR3aa: CASFRDSQETQYF
CDR3nt: TGTGCCAGTTTTAGGGATAGCCAAGAGACCCAGTACTTC

j_gene: TRBJ1-2
v_gene: TRBV5-1
len: 14
abundance: NA
d_gene: NA
CDR3aa: CASSPNREGHGYTF
CDR3nt: TGCGCCAGCAGCCCTAACAGGGAAGGCCATGGCTACACCTTC

j_gene: TRBJ2-1
v_gene: TRBV11-1
len: 12
abundance: NA
d_gene: NA
CDR3aa: CASSLAGAGVVF
CDR3nt: TGTGCCAGCAGCCTCGCGGGGGCGGGAGTTGTCTTC

j_gene: TRBJ2-1
v_gene: TRBV25-1
len: 15
abundance: NA
d_gene: TRBD2
CDR3aa: CASSDGGRGNSEQFF
CDR3nt: TGTGCCAGCAGTGATGGCGGGAGGGGGAATAGTGAGCAGTTCTTC

j_gene: TRBJ2-7
v_gene: TRBV30
len: 13
abundance: NA
d_gene: NA
CDR3aa: CALILTGSYEQYF
CDR3nt: TGTGCCCTGATACTCACGGGTTCCTACGAGCAGTACTTC

j_gene: TRBJ1-5
v_gene: TRBV11-2
len: 13
abundance: NA
d_gene: NA
CDR3aa: CASSMGTNQPQHF
CDR3nt: TGTGCCAGCAGCATGGGGACCAATCAGCCCCAGCATTTT

j_gene: TRBJ2-1
v_gene: TRBV2
len: 14
abundance: once
d_gene: TRBD1
CDR3aa: CASLDRETQNEQFF
CDR3nt: TGTGCCAGCCTGGACAGGGAGACCCAAAATGAGCAGTTCTTC

j_gene: TRBJ2-7
v_gene: TRBV6-5
len: 14
abundance: NA
d_gene: TRBD1
CDR3aa: CASSTGQGSNEQYF
CDR3nt: TGTGCCAGCAGTACGGGACAGGGAAGCAACGAGCAGTACTTC

j_gene: TRBJ2-3
v_gene: TRBV6-6
len: 15
abundance: NA
d_gene: TRBD1
CDR3aa: CASSYSGQGTDTQYF
CDR3nt: TGTGCCAGCAGTTACTCGGGACAGGGCACAGATACGCAGTATTTT

j_gene: TRBJ2-3
v_gene: TRBV9
len: 14
abundance: NA
d_gene: NA
CDR3aa: CASSVGSWGDTQYF
CDR3nt: TGTGCCAGCAGCGTGGGGTCGTGGGGGGATACGCAGTATTTT

j_gene: TRBJ2-5
v_gene: TRBV5-1
len: 14
abundance: NA
d_gene: TRBD1
CDR3aa: CASSLTGGSETQYF
CDR3nt: TGCGCCAGCAGCTTGACAGGGGGTAGCGAGACCCAGTACTTC

j_gene: TRBJ2-7
v_gene: TRBV27
len: 16
abundance: NA
d_gene: TRBD1
CDR3aa: CASTKKLGGSPYEQYF
CDR3nt: TGTGCCAGCACTAAGAAATTAGGGGGCTCCCCCTACGAGCAGTACTTC

j_gene: TRBJ1-5
v_gene: TRBV2
len: 16
abundance: NA
d_gene: NA
CDR3aa: CASRFEHVYSNQPQHF
CDR3nt: TGTGCCAGCCGATTTGAGCACGTTTATAGCAATCAGCCCCAGCATTTT

j_gene: TRBJ2-3
v_gene: TRBV6-5
len: 13
abundance: NA
d_gene: TRBD1
CDR3aa: CASTPTGVDTQYF
CDR3nt: TGTGCCAGCACCCCCACAGGGGTAGATACGCAGTATTTT

j_gene: TRBJ2-7
v_gene: TRBV10-3
len: 10
abundance: NA
d_gene: NA
CDR3aa: CAIRPNEQYF
CDR3nt: TGTGCCATCAGACCTAACGAGCAGTACTTC

j_gene: TRBJ2-7
v_gene: TRBV5-1
len: 14
abundance: once
d_gene: NA
CDR3aa: CASSPGARYYEQYF
CDR3nt: TGCGCCAGCAGCCCGGGGGCCAGGTACTACGAGCAGTACTTC

j_gene: TRBJ2-3
v_gene: TRBV5-4
len: 16
abundance: NA
d_gene: NA
CDR3aa: CASSGEPFFSTDTQYF
CDR3nt: TGTGCCAGCAGCGGCGAGCCGTTCTTCAGCACAGATACGCAGTATTTT

j_gene: TRBJ1-2
v_gene: TRBV28
len: 16
abundance: NA
d_gene: NA
CDR3aa: CARGPASLIKSYGYTF
CDR3nt: TGTGCCAGGGGACCTGCCTCCCTGATAAAGAGTTATGGCTACACCTTC

j_gene: TRBJ2-3
v_gene: TRBV10-1
len: 15
abundance: once
d_gene: NA
CDR3aa: CASSVGRLLTDTQYF
CDR3nt: TGCGCCAGCAGTGTTGGGAGGCTCCTTACAGATACGCAGTATTTT

j_gene: TRBJ2-5
v_gene: TRBV7-9
len: 11
abundance: NA
d_gene: NA
CDR3aa: CASSPASTQYF
CDR3nt: TGTGCCAGCAGCCCAGCTTCGACCCAGTACTTC

j_gene: TRBJ1-2
v_gene: TRBV10-3
len: 14
abundance: NA
d_gene: TRBD1
CDR3aa: CAIGGDRGLYGYTF
CDR3nt: TGTGCCATCGGAGGGGACAGGGGACTCTATGGCTACACCTTC

j_gene: TRBJ2-1
v_gene: TRBV19
len: 17
abundance: NA
d_gene: NA
CDR3aa: CASSIGMSRTIYNEQFF
CDR3nt: TGTGCCAGTAGTATCGGGATGTCGCGGACTATCTACAATGAGCAGTTCTTC

j_gene: TRBJ2-5
v_gene: TRBV4-1
len: 16
abundance: NA
d_gene: TRBD2
CDR3aa: CASSQEVAGGRWTQYF
CDR3nt: TGCGCCAGCAGCCAAGAGGTAGCGGGAGGGCGATGGACCCAGTACTTC

j_gene: TRBJ2-1
v_gene: TRBV6-5
len: 15
abundance: NA
d_gene: NA
CDR3aa: CASSYSIQGGTEQFF
CDR3nt: TGTGCCAGCAGTTACTCGATCCAGGGGGGCACTGAGCAGTTCTTC

j_gene: TRBJ2-3
v_gene: TRBV29-1
len: 16
abundance: NA
d_gene: TRBD2
CDR3aa: CSVETYGTSMPYTQYF
CDR3nt: TGCAGCGTTGAAACTTATGGGACTAGCATGCCTTATACGCAGTATTTT

j_gene: TRBJ2-1
v_gene: TRBV7-6
len: 17
abundance: NA
d_gene: TRBD2
CDR3aa: CASSLASSTGGYNEQFF
CDR3nt: TGTGCCAGCAGCTTAGCCTCCTCCACGGGGGGCTACAATGAGCAGTTCTTC

j_gene: TRBJ2-7
v_gene: TRBV18
len: 11
abundance: NA
d_gene: NA
CDR3aa: CASSLSYEQYF
CDR3nt: TGTGCCAGCTCACTTTCTTACGAGCAGTACTTC

j_gene: TRBJ2-6
v_gene: TRBV2
len: 18
abundance: NA
d_gene: NA
CDR3aa: CASSEMGWGGAGANVLTF
CDR3nt: TGTGCCAGCAGTGAAATGGGGTGGGGAGGCGCTGGGGCCAACGTCCTGACTTTC

j_gene: TRBJ2-7
v_gene: TRBV7-8
len: 14
abundance: once
d_gene: NA
CDR3aa: CASSLDQPPYEQYF
CDR3nt: TGTGCCAGCAGCTTAGACCAGCCTCCCTACGAGCAGTACTTC

j_gene: TRBJ1-3
v_gene: TRBV2
len: 14
abundance: once
d_gene: NA
CDR3aa: CASSEASRGNTIYF
CDR3nt: TGTGCCAGCAGTGAAGCGAGCCGGGGAAACACCATATATTTT

j_gene: TRBJ2-7
v_gene: TRBV28
len: 12
abundance: NA
d_gene: NA
CDR3aa: CASSLASGEQYF
CDR3nt: TGTGCCAGCAGTTTAGCATCGGGGGAGCAGTACTTC

j_gene: TRBJ1-4
v_gene: TRBV27
len: 14
abundance: NA
d_gene: NA
CDR3aa: CASSPTATNEKLFF
CDR3nt: TGTGCCAGCAGTCCGACAGCAACTAATGAAAAACTGTTTTTT

j_gene: TRBJ1-4
v_gene: TRBV28
len: 14
abundance: NA
d_gene: NA
CDR3aa: CASREGTANEKLFF
CDR3nt: TGTGCCAGCAGGGAAGGGACCGCGAATGAAAAACTGTTTTTT

j_gene: TRBJ1-5
v_gene: TRBV29-1
len: 13
abundance: NA
d_gene: NA
CDR3aa: CSVEGRSNQPQHF
CDR3nt: TGCAGCGTTGAAGGGAGGAGCAATCAGCCCCAGCATTTT